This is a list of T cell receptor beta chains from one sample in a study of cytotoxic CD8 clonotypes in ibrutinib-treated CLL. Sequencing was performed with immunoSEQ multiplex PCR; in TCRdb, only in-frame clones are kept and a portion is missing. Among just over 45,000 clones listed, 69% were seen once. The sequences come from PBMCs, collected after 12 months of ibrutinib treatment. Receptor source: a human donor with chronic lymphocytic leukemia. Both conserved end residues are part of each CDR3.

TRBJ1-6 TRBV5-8 CASSTDRDSPLHF
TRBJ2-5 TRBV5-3 CARSLGKGQETQYF
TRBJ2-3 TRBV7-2 CASSVSSGVSTDTQYF
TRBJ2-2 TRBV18 CASSSQGAFSANTGELFF
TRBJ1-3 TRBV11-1 CATTISSGNTIYF
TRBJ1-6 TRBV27 CASSFRGGNSPLHF
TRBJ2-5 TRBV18 CASSRDSPGTQYF
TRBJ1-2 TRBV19 CASSIEDDNYGYTF
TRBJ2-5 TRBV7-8 CASSHIPTGGYETQYF
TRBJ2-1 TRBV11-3 CASSHRTGEGEQFF
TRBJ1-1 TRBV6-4 CASSVSDNTEAFF
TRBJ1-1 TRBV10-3 CAISESEGRAEAFF
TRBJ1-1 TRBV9 CASSGRVGTEAFF
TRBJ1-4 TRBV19 CASSGLTGGSANEKLFF
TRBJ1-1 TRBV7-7 CASSLGTGTEAFF
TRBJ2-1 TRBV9 CASSVVPSQGASSYNEQFF
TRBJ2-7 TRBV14 CASSQVWGSAYEQYF
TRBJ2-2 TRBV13 CASSLYGELFF
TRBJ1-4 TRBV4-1 CASSQPREKLFF
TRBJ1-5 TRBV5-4 CASSLEPDYSNQPQHF
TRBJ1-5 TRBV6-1 CATWNRDTGRPQHF
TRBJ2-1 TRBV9 CASSPGQGWSYNEQFF
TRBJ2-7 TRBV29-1 CSVQNTYEQYF
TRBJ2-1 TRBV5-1 CASSSGTSGNNEQFF
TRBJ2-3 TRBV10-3 CAITQAGGPRSKYF
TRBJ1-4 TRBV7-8 CASSLGDRNEKLFF
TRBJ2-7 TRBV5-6 CASSWDHEQYF
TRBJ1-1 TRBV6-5 CASSYTVVAEAFF
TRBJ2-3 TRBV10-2 CASSESRATDTQYF
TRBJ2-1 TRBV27 CASSVLGTKGWQFF
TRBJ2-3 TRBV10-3 CAIRLTSGVGTDTQYF
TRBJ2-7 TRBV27 CASSRGTASYEQYF
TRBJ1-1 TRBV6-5 CASSYGYNTEAFF
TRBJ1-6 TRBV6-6 CASSALSTGSGSPLHF
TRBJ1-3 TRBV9 CASSPQQGNVGNTIYF
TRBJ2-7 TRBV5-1 CASSRGGDSPYEQYF
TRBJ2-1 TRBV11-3 CASSLQSGIYNEQFF
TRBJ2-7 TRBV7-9 CASSLDGQAYEQYF
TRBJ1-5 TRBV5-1 CASSLTSVVGQPQHF
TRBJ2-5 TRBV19 CASRKRQKETQYF
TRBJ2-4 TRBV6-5 CASSYGGLNIQYF
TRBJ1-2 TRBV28 CASSLLSSGLSNYGYTF
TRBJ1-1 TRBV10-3 CAISPRRDTEAFF
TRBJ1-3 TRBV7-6 CASSARTGGGNTIYF
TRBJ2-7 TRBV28 CASSLRLAGGPRSEQYF
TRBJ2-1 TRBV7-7 CASSLGYGASGDNEQFF
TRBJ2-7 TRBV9 CASSSGQTWDEQYF
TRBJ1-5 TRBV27 CASSLRGRFNQPQHF